A single sample is the source of the 17 T cell receptor beta chains below, sequenced in a study of T cell changes during pregnancy in multiple sclerosis (dated by TCRdb to the late 2010s). The library was prepared using the immunoSEQ multiplex PCR assay. Not all clones reach the TCRdb copy of this immuneACCESS table, which keeps in-frame sequences only. Checked studies attribute under half of the gap to unresolved V genes and leave the rest unexplained. The table for this sample lists 45,000 to 50,000 clones; approximately 94% of them were counted only once. The top ten clones comprise 3.5% to 5% of the sample. The source was CD8+ T cells from peripheral blood mononuclear cells, collected in the first trimester of pregnancy. The receptor set was obtained from a female donor with multiple sclerosis, enrolled in a pregnancy study.

The V call is TRBV27, the J call TRBJ2-1; 8 bases are a match to TRBD2. Per the germline V gene, CDR1 is MNHEY and CDR2 is SMNVEV (reference sequence). This CDR3 has 13 residues. Trimming took 7 bases from V and 7 from J; bases not matched to a gene: 6. The CDR3 DNA reads TGTGCCAGCAATACGGGGGGGCCGAATGAGCAGTTCTTC. Its translation is CASNTGGPNEQFF.

Concerning this clone: One end of the junction does not line up with germline, which may come from a read error. The V call is TRBV5-4, the J call TRBJ2-1; the D gene is possibly TRBD2 (5 bases). The CDR3 length is 11 residues. CDR1 and CDR2 (germline): SGHNT, YYREEE (reference sequence). This chain's CDR3 is CASSLEDSEVF. The CDR3, as DNA: TGTGCCAGCAGCTTGGAGGATAGCGAGGTCTTC.

This clone appeared once. The chain joins TRBV4-1 to TRBJ2-7, with D possibly matching TRBD2 (5 bases). Trimming removed 1 base from V and 3 bases from J, with 16 bases in between. The CDR3 extends over 16 amino acids. CDR1 is MGHRA and CDR2 is YSYEKL in the germline V gene. The CDR3, as DNA: TGCGCCAGCAGCCAAGTCTTGGACGGGATGATCTACGAGCAGTACTTC. Protein product: CASSQVLDGMIYEQYF.

This rearrangement joins TRBV11-2 to TRBJ1-4; D might be TRBD1 (5 bases). The CDR3 consists of 14 residues. The germline gives CDR1 SGHAT, CDR2 FQNNGV. Trimming removed 4 bases at V and 4 bases at J, with 10 bases between. The CDR3 is CASSSGLNNEKLFF. The CDR3 coding sequence is TGTGCCAGCAGCTCGGGACTGAATAATGAAAAACTGTTTTTT.

The chain uses TRBV29-1 and TRBJ2-1, with 7 bases fitting TRBD1. CDR3 size: 13 residues. The V segment lost 3 bases and the J segment 3 bases; nucleotides outside the gene matches: 2. Germline values: CDR1 SQVTM, CDR2 ANQGSEA. The CDR3: CSVEAGGYNEQFF. In DNA form, the CDR3 reads TGCAGCGTTGAGGCAGGGGGCTACAATGAGCAGTTCTTC.

The CDR3, as DNA: TGTGCCAGCAGCTTAAGACTAGCGGGCCACTACACAGATACGCAGTATTTT. Translation: CASSLRLAGHYTDTQYF. The J gene is TRBJ2-3, the V gene TRBV7-2; 10 bases are a match to TRBD2. Germline CDR1 SGHTA, CDR2 FQGNSA. With V trimmed by 2 bases and J by 2 bases, 7 bases remained unmatched. The CDR3 extends over 17 amino acids.

This sequence joins TRBV2 and TRBJ1-6; 10 bases agree with TRBD1. Germline V gene lookup returns CDR1 SNHLY and CDR2 FYNNEI. Trimming cost V 6 bases and J 7 bases; bases outside gene matches: 12. This CDR3 spans 17 amino acids. CDR3 sequence (DNA): TGTGCCAGCAGCTTTCGGACCGGGACAGGGGTGAATTCACCCCTCCACTTT. Protein product: CASSFRTGTGVNSPLHF.

The chain employs TRBV7-6 and TRBJ2-7, with 8 bases fitting TRBD1. The CDR3 totals 15 residues. Germline V gene sequence: CDR1 SGHVS, CDR2 FNYEAQ. The V and J ends lost 4 bases and 3 bases, in that order; junction bases with no gene match: 8. The CDR3 reads CASSSSGDRIYEQYF. CDR3 DNA: TGTGCCAGCAGCTCGTCCGGGGACAGGATCTACGAGCAGTACTTC. Drawing the rest from reference TRBV7-6 and TRBJ2-7, the complete variable domain is GAGVSQSPRYKVTKRGQDVALRCDPISGHVSLYWYRQALGQGPEFLTYFNYEAQQDKSGLPNDRFSAERPEGSISTLTIQRTEQRDSAMYRCASSSSGDRIYEQYFGPGTRLTVT.

The rearrangement joins TRBV9 to TRBJ1-5; no clear D gene. Germline V gene data show CDR1 as SGDLS and CDR2 as YYNGEE. The V gene lost 0 bases and the J gene lost 7 bases, with 14 bases spanning the gap. This CDR3 has 15 amino acids. Here the CDR3 reads CASSVGRALRQPQHF. CDR3 nucleotides: TGTGCCAGCAGCGTAGGGAGGGCCTTGAGGCAGCCCCAGCATTTT.

The chain joins TRBV7-8 to TRBJ2-7; 11 bases align to TRBD1. Germline CDR1 is SGHVS and CDR2 is FQNEAQ. The trim removed 0 bases at V and 5 bases at J, leaving 12 bases unmatched. CDR3 length equals 18 residues. The chain's CDR3 is CASSLALIGQGAQDEQYF. The CDR3, as DNA: TGTGCCAGCAGCTTAGCGCTTATAGGACAGGGGGCGCAGGACGAGCAGTACTTC.

The genes are TRBV27 and TRBJ1-5, with 7 bases identical to TRBD1. This CDR3 spans 15 amino acids. V gave up 6 bases and J gave up 0 bases; unmatched junction bases: 5. From germline, CDR1 is MNHEY and CDR2 SMNVEV (reference sequence). CDR3 DNA: TGTGCCAGCAGACAGACAGGGAATAGCAATCAGCCCCAGCATTTT. Encoded protein: CASRQTGNSNQPQHF.

This rearrangement joins TRBV16 to TRBJ1-4, with 7 bases fitting TRBD1. This CDR3 is 15 amino acids long. V gave up 4 bases and J gave up 4 bases; unmatched junction bases: 6. Germline values: CDR1 KGHSY, CDR2 FQNENV. The CDR3 DNA sequence: TGTGCCAGCAGCCCCGGACAGGCTGTTAATGAAAAACTGTTTTTT. It encodes CASSPGQAVNEKLFF.

The V and J genes are TRBV5-4 and TRBJ2-5; D is unresolved. The length of the CDR3 is 13 residues. The V end was cut by 0 bases, the J end by 2 bases, with 5 bases between. The germline V gene encodes CDR1 SGHNT and CDR2 YYREEE (reference sequence). The CDR3 coding sequence is TGTGCCAGCAGCTTGGACTATCAAGAGACCCAGTACTTC. Translation: CASSLDYQETQYF.

This chain joins TRBV7-2 and TRBJ2-1; D not certain. V was cut by 2 bases and J by 8 bases, with 7 bases left in between. The CDR3 consists of 12 residues. Germline V gene lookup returns CDR1 SGHTA and CDR2 FQGNSA. The CDR3 region has the DNA TGTGCCAGCAGCTTACCGGCGGATGAGCAGTTCTTC. Protein: CASSLPADEQFF.

The gene calls are TRBV4-1 and TRBJ1-2; 7 bases fit TRBD1. The germline CDR1 and CDR2 sequences are MGHRA and YSYEKL. The junction had 1 base not matched to a gene; V was cut back by 0 bases and J by 0 bases. The length of the CDR3 is 15 residues. The CDR3 bases are TGCGCCAGCAGCCAAGAAGACAGGGCTAACTATGGCTACACCTTC. This sequence encodes CASSQEDRANYGYTF.

The chain is built from TRBV28 and TRBJ2-7; 7 positions match TRBD1. Looked up from germline, CDR1 is MDHEN and CDR2 is SYDVKM. Unmatched junction bases numbered 2, after V lost 3 bases and J lost 0 bases. CDR3 length: 14 amino acids. The CDR3 coding sequence is TGTGCCAGCAGTTTGGGACAGATCTCCTACGAGCAGTACTTC. Translated, it gives CASSLGQISYEQYF.

The rearrangement uses TRBV7-9 and TRBJ2-1; 8 nucleotides match TRBD2. The CDR3 runs 13 residues. J was trimmed by 5 bases and V by 10 bases; bases with no gene match: 7. Germline CDR1 and CDR2: SEHNR and FQNEAQ (reference sequence). This chain's CDR3 is CAIPGGSNNEQFF. CDR3 nucleotides: TGTGCCATCCCGGGAGGGTCTAACAATGAGCAGTTCTTC. The variable domain in full, with the rest retrieved from reference TRBV7-9 and TRBJ2-1, is DTGVSQNPRHKITKRGQNVTFRCDPISEHNRLYWYRQTLGQGPEFLTYFQNEAQLEKSRLLSDRFSAERPKGSFSTLEIQRTEQGDSAMYLCAIPGGSNNEQFFGPGTRLTVL.